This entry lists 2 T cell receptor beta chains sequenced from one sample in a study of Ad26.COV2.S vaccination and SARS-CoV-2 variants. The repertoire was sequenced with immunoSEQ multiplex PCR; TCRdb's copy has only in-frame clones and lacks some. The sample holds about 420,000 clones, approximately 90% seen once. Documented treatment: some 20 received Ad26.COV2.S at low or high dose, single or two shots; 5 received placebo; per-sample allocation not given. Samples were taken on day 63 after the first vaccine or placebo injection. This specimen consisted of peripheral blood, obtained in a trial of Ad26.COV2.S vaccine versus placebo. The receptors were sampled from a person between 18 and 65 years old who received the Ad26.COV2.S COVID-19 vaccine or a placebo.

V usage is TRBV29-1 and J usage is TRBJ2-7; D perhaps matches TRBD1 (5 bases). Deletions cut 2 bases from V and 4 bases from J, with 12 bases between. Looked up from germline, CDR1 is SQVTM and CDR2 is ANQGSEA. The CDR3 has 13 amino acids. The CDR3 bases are TGCAGCGTTGAAATCGAGGCAGGGTACGAGCAGTACTTC. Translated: CSVEIEAGYEQYF.

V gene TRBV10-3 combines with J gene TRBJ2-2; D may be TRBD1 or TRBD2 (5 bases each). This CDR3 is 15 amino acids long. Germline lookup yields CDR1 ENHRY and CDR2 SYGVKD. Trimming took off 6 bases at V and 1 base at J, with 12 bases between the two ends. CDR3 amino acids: CAIRVPGQNTGELFF. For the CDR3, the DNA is TGTGCCATCAGGGTGCCGGGGCAGAACACCGGGGAGCTGTTTTTT.